Presented here are 18 T cell receptor beta chains from one specimen sequenced in a study of T cell responses to AZD1222 COVID-19 vaccine. This table comes from immunoSEQ multiplex PCR, and its TCRdb copy is limited to in-frame clones, with some not included. The table lists some 150,000 clones, 70% to 90% of them singletons. Sequences were derived from peripheral blood, sampled 28 days after the second AZD1222 dose. These receptors were collected from an adult who received the AZD1222 COVID-19 vaccine.

The V and J genes are TRBV28 and TRBJ1-5; D perhaps matches TRBD1 (6 bases). The V end was cut by 6 bases, the J end by 3 bases, with 15 bases between. CDR1 is MDHEN, CDR2 SYDVKM, per germline. The CDR3 runs 15 residues. The CDR3 DNA sequence: TGTGCCAGCAGACAGCAGGGGTCGTACAATCAGCCCCAGCATTTT. Protein sequence: CASRQQGSYNQPQHF.

The V gene is TRBV18, the J gene TRBJ2-5, with 8 positions matching TRBD1. CDR1 is KGHSH and CDR2 is LQKENI in the germline V gene. The V gene end was trimmed by 0 bases and the J gene end by 5 bases; junction bases not matched to a gene: 8. This CDR3 is built from 16 residues. Written as DNA, the CDR3 is TGTGCCAGCTCACCACCGCTCGCAGGGGGCGGGGAGACCCAGTACTTC. Amino acids: CASSPPLAGGGETQYF.

This chain connects TRBV5-1 to TRBJ1-2, with D uncertain. The germline CDR1 and CDR2 sequences are SGHRS and YFSETQ. There are 15 residues in the CDR3. V lost 3 bases and J 5 bases, leaving 17 bases between the germline ends. Here the CDR3 DNA reads TGCGCCAGCAGCTCTCAGACGGGCCTGGGGTATGGCTACACCTTC. Its translation is CASSSQTGLGYGYTF.

The chain employs TRBV7-9 and TRBJ2-3; D not certain. In germline, CDR1 is SEHNR, CDR2 FQNEAQ (reference sequence). Trimming shortened V by 1 base and J by 4 bases, and 6 bases separated the two germline ends. CDR3 size: 13 residues. The CDR3 nucleotides read TGTGCCAGCAGCTTAGTGGAATCAGATACGCAGTATTTT. It codes for CASSLVESDTQYF.

The chain combines TRBV15 with TRBJ2-1, with D maybe TRBD2 (6 bases). Germline loops: CDR1 LNHNV, CDR2 YYDKDF (reference sequence). The V end lost 1 base, the J end lost 12 bases, and 10 bases lay between the germline ends. This CDR3 has 12 residues. This CDR3 is CATSRALAVQFF. CDR3 in DNA: TGTGCCACCAGCAGAGCATTAGCGGTGCAGTTCTTC.

This chain uses TRBV23-1 with TRBJ1-2; the D is unclear. TRBV23-1 belongs to the ORF category, with a function that is uncertain. The CDR3 has 10 residues. Trimming cost V 9 bases and J 8 bases, with 10 bases left between them. The CDR3 protein is CASRERGYTF. Here the CDR3 DNA reads TGCGCCAGTCGGGAAAGAGGCTACACCTTC.

The CDR3 region is CASRSPFEQFF. The CDR3, as DNA: TGTGCCAGCAGATCCCCTTTTGAGCAGTTCTTC. This sequence joins TRBV28 and TRBJ2-1; D not resolved. The V gene's germline CDR1 is MDHEN and CDR2 SYDVKM. V lost 6 bases to trimming and J lost 9 bases, with 9 bases between them. The CDR3 runs to 11 residues.

This sequence joins TRBV7-2 and TRBJ2-7, with D maybe TRBD2 (5 bases). Germline CDR1 reads SGHTA; CDR2 reads FQGNSA. The CDR3 runs 14 residues. V was cut by 3 bases and J by 4 bases, with 13 bases left in between. Written as DNA, the CDR3 is TGTGCCAGCAGCTTTGAGGGCAAAGGATACGAGCAGTACTTC. It codes for CASSFEGKGYEQYF.

The V call is TRBV27, the J call TRBJ1-6; TRBD1 might be the D (5 bases). Per germline, CDR1 MNHEY and CDR2 SMNVEV (reference sequence). V lost 5 bases, J lost 2 bases, and 10 bases lay in between. The CDR3 has 15 amino acids. The CDR3 loop is CASSDGGAYNSPLHF. The CDR3 DNA reads as TGTGCCAGCAGTGATGGGGGGGCCTATAATTCACCCCTCCACTTT.

This clone has a handful of counts. The chain carries TRBV7-2 and TRBJ2-1; the D is unclear. This CDR3 region has 15 residues. V was pared by 6 bases and J by 7 bases, with 19 bases between. The germline V gene has CDR1 SGHTA and CDR2 FQGNSA. The CDR3 protein is CASSPSGLVGNEQFF. The CDR3 nucleotides are TGTGCCAGCAGTCCCTCGGGCCTAGTTGGGAATGAGCAGTTCTTC.

There are a few counts of this clone. The chain carries TRBV4-1 and TRBJ1-3; no firm D call. CDR3 length: 14 residues. Germline lookup yields CDR1 MGHRA and CDR2 YSYEKL. Trimming took off 7 bases at V and 1 base at J, with 11 bases between the two ends. CDR3 residues: CASTPIGSGNTIYF. The CDR3 nucleotides are TGCGCCAGCACCCCCATCGGATCTGGAAACACCATATATTTT.

J is TRBJ1-2 and V is TRBV7-8, with 9 bases that match TRBD1. The CDR3 contains 15 residues. Trimming at V came to 4 bases and at J to 4 bases, leaving 7 bases not matched to a gene. CDR1 is SGHVS, CDR2 FQNEAQ, per germline. The CDR3 coding sequence is TGTGCCAGCAGCTGGACCGGGACAGGGTCCTATGGCTACACCTTC. As protein: CASSWTGTGSYGYTF.

V is TRBV5-4 and J is TRBJ1-5; TRBD1 matches 8 bases. CDR1 and CDR2 (germline): SGHNT, YYREEE (reference sequence). With V trimmed by 0 bases and J by 5 bases, 7 bases remained unmatched. The CDR3 has 16 residues. The CDR3 is CASSLDNPGGDQPQHF. Here the CDR3 DNA reads TGTGCCAGCAGCTTGGACAACCCAGGGGGCGATCAGCCCCAGCATTTT.

This sequence joins TRBV10-3 and TRBJ2-3, with 11 bases aligning to TRBD1. The V gene's germline CDR1 is ENHRY and CDR2 SYGVKD. This CDR3 spans 18 amino acids. V lost 1 base and J lost 5; bases outside the gene matches: 11. In DNA, the CDR3 is TGTGCCATCAGTGAGTTAATCGCCGGGACAGGGGGATTAGATACGCAGTATTTT. It translates to CAISELIAGTGGLDTQYF.

V gene TRBV29-1 combines with J gene TRBJ1-2; 8 bases line up with TRBD1. V was clipped by 7 bases and J by 5 bases; unmatched bases: 18. Germline V gene sequence: CDR1 SQVTM, CDR2 ANQGSEA. The CDR3 spans 16 residues. CDR3 residues: CSAFGAKTGELYGYTF. The CDR3 DNA reads TGCAGCGCTTTCGGGGCAAAGACAGGGGAATTATATGGCTACACCTTC.

The rearrangement joins TRBV10-3 to TRBJ1-4; possible D gene TRBD1, 6 bases. V was trimmed by 2 bases and J by 3 bases, leaving 10 bases between them. The CDR3 spans 15 residues. Germline V gives CDR1 ENHRY, CDR2 SYGVKD. CDR3 protein: CAISEQGRANEKLFF. The CDR3 bases are TGTGCCATCAGTGAGCAGGGGAGGGCTAATGAAAAACTGTTTTTT.

CDR3 bases: TGTGCCAGCTGGGGGACGGACCCCTATGAGCCCCAGCATTTT. This sequence encodes CASWGTDPYEPQHF. V and J are TRBV5-4 and TRBJ1-5, with D possibly being TRBD1 (5 bases). Trimming shortened V by 7 bases and J by 8 bases, and 19 bases separated the two germline ends. The CDR3 sequence is 14 residues long. The germline V gene encodes CDR1 SGHNT and CDR2 YYREEE (reference sequence). The full variable domain, completed using reference TRBV5-4 and TRBJ1-5, is ETGVTQSPTHLIKTRGQQVTLRCSSQSGHNTVSWYQQALGQGPQFIFQYYREEENGRGNFPPRFSGLQFPNYSSELNVNALELDDSALYLCASWGTDPYEPQHFGDGTRLSIL.

This clone was detected a few times. The CDR3 reads CASSPQADPTDTQYF. The DNA of the CDR3 is TGTGCCAGCAGCCCGCAAGCGGACCCCACAGATACGCAGTATTTT. V and J are TRBV7-2 and TRBJ2-3; weak D call: TRBD2 (5 bases). The CDR3 has 15 amino acids. V lost 5 bases and J 2 bases, leaving 14 bases between the germline ends. Germline CDR1 is SGHTA and CDR2 is FQGNSA. Combining the CDR3 with reference TRBV7-2 and TRBJ2-3 gives the whole variable domain GAGVSQSPSNKVTEKGKDVELRCDPISGHTALYWYRQSLGQGLEFLIYFQGNSAPDKSGLPSDRFSAERTGGSVSTLTIQRTQQEDSAVYLCASSPQADPTDTQYFGPGTRLTVL.